Below, 20 T cell receptor beta chains from the same sample are listed, as sequenced in a study of Ad26.COV2.S vaccination and SARS-CoV-2 variants. Documented treatment: about 20 received Ad26.COV2.S at low or high dose, single or two shots; about five received placebo; per-sample allocation not given. It was on day 63 after the first vaccine or placebo injection that samples were taken. Assay: immunoSEQ multiplex PCR; the TCRdb copy retains only in-frame clones and omits some. The sample holds around 370,000 clones, about 88% seen once. This material consisted of peripheral blood, taken in a trial of Ad26.COV2.S vaccine versus placebo. These receptors were obtained from a person aged 18-60 years who received the Ad26.COV2.S COVID-19 vaccine or a placebo.

The rearrangement uses TRBV12-5 and TRBJ2-3, with D possibly matching TRBD1 (7 bases). The CDR3 is 14 amino acids. Germline V gives CDR1 LGHNT, CDR2 FRNRAP. V lost 5 bases to trimming and J lost 5 bases, with 14 bases between them. The CDR3 coding sequence is TGTGCTAGTGGTGACAGGGAGGTGCGAGATACGCAGTATTTT. This gives the protein CASGDREVRDTQYF.

This clone showed up just a few times. The gene calls are TRBV19 and TRBJ2-3; 7 bases are shared with TRBD2. The V gene's germline CDR1 is LNHDA and CDR2 SQIVND (reference sequence). The CDR3 has 15 amino acids. V trimming: 6 bases; J trimming: 6 bases; junction bases outside the gene matches: 12. CDR3 nucleotide sequence: TGTGCCAGTAGCTCCCGACTAGCTTCGTGGGATACGCAGTATTTT. Translated, it gives CASSSRLASWDTQYF.

V usage is TRBV5-1 and J usage is TRBJ2-7, with a possible D match to TRBD1 (7 bases). Germline V CDR1 and CDR2: SGHRS, YFSETQ. V shed 7 bases and J shed 0 bases, with 14 bases lying between them. The CDR3 is 14 amino acids. CDR3 in amino acids: CASGGTDLSYEQYF. The CDR3 bases are TGCGCCAGCGGGGGGACAGACCTCTCCTACGAGCAGTACTTC.

The chain couples TRBV5-1 to TRBJ2-1; TRBD2 agrees at 11 bases. CDR3 length equals 16 residues. V lost 0 bases and J lost 8; bases outside the gene matches: 7. In germline, CDR1 is SGHRS, CDR2 YFSETQ. CDR3 nucleotide sequence: TGCGCCAGCAGCTTGGAAACTAGCGGGGGCTTCGATGAGCAGTTCTTC. This encodes CASSLETSGGFDEQFF.

V is TRBV4-3 and J is TRBJ2-5; TRBD2 might be the D (5 bases). The CDR3 spans 15 residues. Deletions cut 1 base from V and 3 bases from J, with 12 bases between. CDR1 is LGHNA and CDR2 is YSLEER in the germline V gene. CDR3 protein: CASSQVLVGEETQYF. Written as DNA, the CDR3 is TGCGCCAGCAGCCAAGTTCTGGTGGGAGAAGAGACCCAGTACTTC.

The rearrangement joins TRBV7-4 to TRBJ1-5; TRBD1 might be the D (5 bases). CDR3 length: 13 amino acids. Trimming cost V 7 bases and J 3 bases, with 10 bases left between them. Germline values: CDR1 SGHVT, CDR2 SQSDAQ. In nucleotides, the CDR3 is TGTGCCAGCAATGGGACGTTCAATCAGCCCCAGCATTTT. Translation gives CASNGTFNQPQHF.

The CDR3 here is CASSGDRINTEAFF. For the CDR3, the DNA is TGCGCCAGCAGCGGGGACAGGATTAACACTGAAGCTTTCTTT. This rearrangement joins TRBV5-1 to TRBJ1-1; the match to TRBD1 covers 8 bases. Losses at the gene ends were 4 bases for V and 2 bases for J; bases not matched to a gene: 4. The CDR3 extends over 14 amino acids. From germline, CDR1 is SGHRS and CDR2 YFSETQ.

This clone has only a few counts. The chain uses TRBV6-2 or TRBV6-3 and TRBJ2-7; 7 nucleotides agree with TRBD1. The trim removed 2 bases at V and 4 bases at J, leaving 2 bases unmatched. The length of the CDR3 is 13 residues. Germline CDR1 MNHEY, CDR2 SVGEGT. CDR3 sequence (DNA): TGTGCCAGCAGTTACAACAGGGGTTACGAGCAGTACTTC. It translates to CASSYNRGYEQYF.

The chain uses TRBV6-5 and TRBJ2-3; no clear D gene. The CDR3 contains 13 residues. The V and J ends lost 2 bases and 6 bases respectively, with 9 bases between them. CDR1 MNHEY and CDR2 SVGAGI come from the germline V gene. CDR3 nucleotide sequence: TGTGCCAGCAGTTACACCCACGCGGATACGCAGTATTTT. The encoded protein is CASSYTHADTQYF.

The rearrangement uses TRBV18 and TRBJ2-2; D not certain. Germline values: CDR1 KGHSH, CDR2 LQKENI. This CDR3 is 17 amino acids long. V gave up 3 bases and J gave up 1 base, with 15 bases separating them. The CDR3 spells CASSPRVSRVNTGELFF. As DNA, the CDR3 is TGTGCCAGCTCACCTCGGGTGTCCAGAGTGAACACCGGGGAGCTGTTTTTT.

The chain combines TRBV29-1 with TRBJ2-2, with D possibly TRBD1 on 6 matching bases. The ends were cut back, 4 bases at V and 6 bases at J, with 12 bases in the middle. The CDR3 extends over 13 amino acids. The germline CDR1 and CDR2 sequences are SQVTM and ANQGSEA. In DNA form, the CDR3 reads TGCAGCGTTGGCTCTGGGGGCCCCGGGGAGCTGTTTTTT. It codes for CSVGSGGPGELFF.

This clone was detected many times. At one boundary the junction diverges from the germline segment, which might be a read error. The chain has TRBV4-1 and TRBJ2-1; D is tentatively TRBD1 or TRBD2 (5 bases each). From germline, CDR1 is MGHRA and CDR2 YSYEKL. The CDR3 sequence is 13 residues long. CDR3 in DNA: TGCGCCAGCAGCCAAGAGGAGAGGGGACGGCAGGTCTTC. Its protein product is CASSQEERGRQVF.

The J gene is TRBJ1-1, the V gene TRBV6-4, with TRBD1 matching 7 bases. This CDR3 region has 14 residues. Germline V gives CDR1 MRHNA, CDR2 SNTAGT. The trim removed 8 bases at V and 4 bases at J, leaving 10 bases unmatched. The CDR3 coding sequence is TGTGCCAGCCCCGAGACAGGGCTGAGCACTGAAGCTTTCTTT. It encodes CASPETGLSTEAFF.

This chain connects TRBV2 to TRBJ2-1; D gene unclear. V shed 5 bases and J shed 7 bases, with 18 bases lying between them. CDR3 size: 15 residues. The germline V gene has CDR1 SNHLY and CDR2 FYNNEI. The CDR3 DNA reads as TGTGCCAGCAGTAAACCGGGCCCAGCCAGGAATGAGCAGTTCTTC. This gives the protein CASSKPGPARNEQFF.

The V gene is TRBV7-9, the J gene TRBJ1-4; D is unresolved. Trimming took 1 base from V and 8 from J, leaving 5 bases between them. From germline, CDR1 is SEHNR and CDR2 FQNEAQ (reference sequence). This CDR3 has 12 residues. CDR3 DNA: TGTGCCAGCAGCTTAGTAAGAGAAAAACTGTTTTTT. The encoded protein is CASSLVREKLFF. Combining the CDR3 with reference TRBV7-9 and TRBJ1-4 gives the whole variable domain DTGVSQNPRHKITKRGQNVTFRCDPISEHNRLYWYRQTLGQGPEFLTYFQNEAQLEKSRLLSDRFSAERPKGSFSTLEIQRTEQGDSAMYLCASSLVREKLFFGSGTQLSVL.

This clone was counted a few times. The chain uses TRBV5-6 and TRBJ2-5, with a tentative D call TRBD2 (5 bases). V was trimmed by 0 bases and J by 4 bases, leaving 7 bases between them. Germline V CDR1 and CDR2: SGHDT, YYEEEE. CDR3 length: 13 amino acids. CDR3 amino acids: CASSLVRGETQYF. The CDR3 DNA follows: TGTGCCAGCAGCTTGGTCCGGGGAGAGACCCAGTACTTC.

The rearrangement links TRBV7-2 to TRBJ1-3; a possible D gene is TRBD1 (5 bases). Trimming pared 6 bases from V and 0 bases from J, leaving 12 bases between. Germline V gene data show CDR1 as SGHTA and CDR2 as FQGNSA. The CDR3 has 15 residues. As DNA, the CDR3 is TGTGCCAGCAGTCCTCGGAGGGGCTCTGGAAACACCATATATTTT. This encodes CASSPRRGSGNTIYF.

The chain links TRBV27 to TRBJ1-5; D ambiguous. The V gene's germline CDR1 is MNHEY and CDR2 SMNVEV (reference sequence). V was trimmed by 3 bases and J by 3 bases, leaving 3 bases between them. The CDR3 is 12 residues long. The CDR3 reads CASSFYNQPQHF. CDR3 bases: TGTGCCAGCAGTTTCTACAATCAGCCCCAGCATTTT.

The rearrangement joins TRBV6-5 to TRBJ1-1; possibly TRBD1 for D (5 bases). The length of the CDR3 is 14 residues. Trimming removed 2 bases from V and 5 bases from J, with 12 bases in between. The germline V gene has CDR1 MNHEY and CDR2 SVGAGI. CDR3 in amino acids: CASSYRGRVTEAFF. CDR3 in DNA: TGTGCCAGCAGTTACCGGGGGAGGGTGACTGAAGCTTTCTTT.

With respect to this clone: Other DNA sequences in this sample translate to the same CDR3. The chain employs TRBV5-1 and TRBJ1-1; D gene ambiguous. CDR1 SGHRS and CDR2 YFSETQ come from the germline V gene. The CDR3 is made up of 14 amino acids. V shed 0 bases and J shed 1 base, with 7 bases lying between them. For the CDR3, the DNA is TGCGCCAGCAGCTTGGGTGGAGGGAACACTGAAGCTTTCTTT. Protein sequence: CASSLGGGNTEAFF.